The rows below give T cell receptor beta chains drawn from one sample of a study of CXCR3-negative and CXCR3-positive naive CD8 T cells. TCRdb processed the 5' RACE reads again and assigns one entry to each CDR3 protein, with no DNA. Recorded here are over 150,000 distinct CDR3 sequences; the top ten clones represent 0.45% to 0.6%. The specimen sequenced was naive CXCR3+ CD8+ T cells from blood. These receptors were collected from a human donor in good health. Some clones in this sample may be carry-over from other donors' samples. The CDR3 runs from the conserved cysteine through the conserved F or W.

J gene | V gene | CDR3 length | CDR3 protein
TRBJ1-6 | TRBV2 | 15 | CASSEGLLGMSPLHF
TRBJ2-4 | TRBV29-1 | 14 | CSVEDRDSQNIQYF
TRBJ2-2 | TRBV27 | 15 | CASSSLGLGTGELFF
TRBJ2-7 | TRBV28 | 15 | CASSFSSGDGYEQYF
TRBJ2-3 | TRBV27 | 15 | CASSWTGLSTDTQYF
TRBJ2-7 | TRBV27 | 14 | CASSFLGRVHEQYF
TRBJ2-7 | TRBV3-1 | 14 | CASSYGTPSYEQYF
TRBJ2-1 | TRBV7-6 | 15 | CASSLAGTAYNEQFF
TRBJ2-7 | TRBV7-9 | 15 | CASSLSVRDSYEQYF
TRBJ2-1 | TRBV25-1 | 15 | CASQVGTGLNNEQFF
TRBJ2-1 | TRBV11-2 | 17 | CASSLWLGAYSYNEQFF
TRBJ1-4 | TRBV5-4 | 14 | CASSLGQAEEKLFF
TRBJ2-1 | TRBV29-1 | 12 | CSAFRGGDEQFF
TRBJ2-4 | TRBV28 | 14 | CASSWPFGLDIQYF
TRBJ2-5 | TRBV12-3/TRBV12-4 | 16 | CASRTSGGPPRNTQYF
TRBJ2-5 | TRBV5-1 | 20 | CASSKRAGGQREAWGETQYF
TRBJ2-5 | TRBV20-1 | 17 | CSARDPTSGGPGETQYF
TRBJ2-7 | TRBV28 | 15 | CASSLIGIYTYEQYF
TRBJ1-2 | TRBV12-3/TRBV12-4 | 13 | CASSLLGRDGYTF
TRBJ2-7 | TRBV4-3 | 14 | CASSQETDSYEQYF
TRBJ2-3 | TRBV4-1 | 15 | CASSQDWRGADTQYF
TRBJ2-7 | TRBV27 | 15 | CASSLGTGYPYEQYF
TRBJ2-3 | TRBV3-2 | 17 | CASSQDAGTSDTDTQYF
TRBJ1-2 | TRBV27 | 14 | CASSLSGGRDGYTF
TRBJ2-3 | TRBV28 | 13 | CASRGGGTDTQYF
TRBJ1-2 | TRBV4-3 | 14 | CASSQTTGQAGYTF
TRBJ2-5 | TRBV12-3/TRBV12-4 | 15 | CASSPGQGSLETQYF
TRBJ2-7 | TRBV29-1 | 16 | CSVEGMAGQGIYEQYF
TRBJ2-5 | TRBV7-9 | 13 | CASSFGQGETQYF
TRBJ2-7 | TRBV2 | 13 | CASSDGSSYEQYF
TRBJ2-5 | TRBV24-1 | 16 | CATSDWGTDDGVTQYF
TRBJ2-3 | TRBV29-1 | 14 | CSDRTSGSTDTQYF
TRBJ2-7 | TRBV6-6 | 18 | CASSHRDRVPGLYYEQYF
TRBJ2-5 | TRBV11-1 | 15 | CASSLRLAEGETQYF
TRBJ2-2 | TRBV6-5 | 12 | CASRLYTGELFF
TRBJ2-7 | TRBV21-1 | 14 | CASIKRGDPSEQYF
TRBJ2-3 | TRBV6-5 | 18 | CASSFSRPGPANLDTQYF
TRBJ1-6 | TRBV20-1 | 15 | CSARSWPGDSSPLHF
TRBJ2-5 | TRBV20-1 | 17 | CSARESASGRVLETQYF
TRBJ2-7 | TRBV27 | 14 | CASSLGGQGYEQYF
TRBJ2-3 | TRBV20-1 | 16 | CSARSYDKSSTDTQYF
TRBJ1-1 | TRBV12-3/TRBV12-4 | 13 | CASSDRTDREAFF
TRBJ2-1 | TRBV29-1 | 18 | CSVEDLYYESGSLNEQFF
TRBJ2-1 | TRBV29-1 | 13 | CSAPGQHYNEQFF
TRBJ1-6 | TRBV27 | 13 | CASSLGVNSPLHF
TRBJ2-1 | TRBV7-2 | 17 | CASSPHPGPSSYNEQFF